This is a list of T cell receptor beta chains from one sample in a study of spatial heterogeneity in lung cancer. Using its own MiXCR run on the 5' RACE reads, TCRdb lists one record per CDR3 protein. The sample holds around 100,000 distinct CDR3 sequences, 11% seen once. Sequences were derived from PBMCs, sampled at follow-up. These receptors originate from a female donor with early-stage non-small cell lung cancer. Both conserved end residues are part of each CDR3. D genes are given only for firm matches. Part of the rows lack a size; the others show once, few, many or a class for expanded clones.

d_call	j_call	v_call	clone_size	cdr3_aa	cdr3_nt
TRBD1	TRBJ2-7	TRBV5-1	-	CASSVTGALYDEQYF	TGCGCCAGCAGCGTCACAGGGGCCCTCTACGACGAGCAGTACTTC
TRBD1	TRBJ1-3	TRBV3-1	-	CASSQGTGGGNTIYF	TGTGCCAGCAGCCAAGGGACAGGGGGCGGAAACACCATATATTTT
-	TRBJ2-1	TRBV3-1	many	CASSQDYSEQFF	TGTGCCAGCAGCCAAGATTACAGCGAGCAGTTCTTC
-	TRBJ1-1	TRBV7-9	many	CASRPKDRLGTEAFF	TGTGCCAGCAGGCCCAAAGACAGATTAGGCACTGAAGCTTTCTTT
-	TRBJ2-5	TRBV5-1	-	CASSLEGPAISETQYF	TGCGCCAGCAGCTTGGAGGGCCCGGCAATATCGGAGACCCAGTACTTC
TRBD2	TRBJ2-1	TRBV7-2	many	CASSPSSGRAGNEQFF	TGTGCCAGCAGCCCCTCCAGCGGGAGGGCCGGCAATGAGCAGTTCTTC
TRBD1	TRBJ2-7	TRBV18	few	CASSSDRGNEQYF	TGTGCCAGCTCTTCGGACAGGGGGAACGAGCAGTACTTC
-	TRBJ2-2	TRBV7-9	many	CASSFSGQANTGELFF	TGTGCCAGCAGCTTTAGCGGACAGGCGAACACCGGGGAGCTGTTTTTT
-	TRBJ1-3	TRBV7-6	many	CASSPDGLSGNTIYF	TGTGCCAGCAGCCCAGACGGACTCTCTGGAAACACCATATATTTT
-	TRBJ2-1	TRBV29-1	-	CSVPPETRYNEQFF	TGCAGCGTTCCCCCCGAGACTAGGTACAATGAGCAGTTCTTC
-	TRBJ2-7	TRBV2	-	CASSEKGLQGNEQYF	TGTGCCAGCAGTGAAAAGGGGCTACAGGGAAACGAGCAGTACTTC
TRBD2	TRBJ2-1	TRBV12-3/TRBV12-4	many	CASSQTSGSYNEQFF	TGTGCCAGCAGTCAGACTAGCGGGAGCTACAATGAGCAGTTCTTC
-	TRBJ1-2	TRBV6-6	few	CASSYPGFPQGYTF	TGTGCCAGCAGTTACCCAGGCTTCCCCCAAGGCTACACCTTC
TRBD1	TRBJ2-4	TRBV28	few	CASSARTGQGIDIQYF	TGTGCCAGCAGTGCCAGGACAGGGCAGGGGATTGACATTCAGTACTTC
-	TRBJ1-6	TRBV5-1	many	CASSLGEKSSPLHF	TGCGCCAGCAGCTTGGGGGAGAAGAGTTCACCCCTCCACTTT
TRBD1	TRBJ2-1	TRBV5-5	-	CASSLGQGVDNEQFF	TGTGCCAGCAGCTTAGGACAGGGGGTAGACAATGAGCAGTTCTTC
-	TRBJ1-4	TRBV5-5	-	CASSLEGKANEKLFF	TGTGCCAGCAGCTTGGAGGGGAAAGCTAATGAAAAACTGTTTTTT
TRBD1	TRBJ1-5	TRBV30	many	CAWSVQGIQPQHF	TGTGCCTGGAGTGTACAGGGGATTCAGCCCCAGCATTTT
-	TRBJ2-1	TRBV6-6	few	CASSRIGREQFF	TGTGCCAGCAGTCGCATTGGTCGGGAGCAGTTCTTC
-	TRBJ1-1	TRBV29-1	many	CSVAYPLNTEAFF	TGCAGCGTTGCTTACCCCCTGAACACTGAAGCTTTCTTT
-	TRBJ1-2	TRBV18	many	CASSPGLNYGYTF	TGTGCCAGCTCACCGGGCCTGAACTATGGCTACACCTTC
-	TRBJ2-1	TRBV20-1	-	CSARTDSESWVNEQFF	TGCAGTGCTAGAACCGATTCGGAAAGCTGGGTCAATGAGCAGTTCTTC
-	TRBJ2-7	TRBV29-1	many	CSVSMSGDSYEQYF	TGCAGCGTTAGTATGTCAGGGGATTCCTACGAGCAGTACTTC
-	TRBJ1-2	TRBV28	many	CASSLVLGGFGYTF	TGTGCCAGCAGTTTAGTTTTGGGCGGCTTTGGCTACACCTTC
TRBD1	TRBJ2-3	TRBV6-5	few	CASSTGGSGTQYF	TGTGCCAGCAGTACAGGGGGGTCGGGTACGCAGTATTTT
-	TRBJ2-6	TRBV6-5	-	CASSFSASSGANVLTF	TGTGCCAGCAGTTTCTCCGCTAGCTCTGGGGCCAACGTCCTGACTTTC
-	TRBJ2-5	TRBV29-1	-	CSVHDVNQETQYF	TGCAGCGTCCACGACGTGAACCAAGAGACCCAGTACTTC
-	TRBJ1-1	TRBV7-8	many	CASSFNTNTEAFF	TGTGCCAGCAGCTTCAACACTAACACTGAAGCTTTCTTT
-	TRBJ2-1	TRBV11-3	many	CASSLGPSTGQDNEQFF	TGTGCCAGCAGCTTAGGCCCATCGACCGGCCAAGACAATGAGCAGTTCTTC
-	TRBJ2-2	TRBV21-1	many	CASSKPPANTGELFF	TGTGCCAGCAGCAAACCCCCGGCGAACACCGGGGAGCTGTTTTTT
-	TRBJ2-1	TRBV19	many	CASGSGRSYNEQFF	TGTGCCAGTGGTTCGGGGCGCTCCTACAATGAGCAGTTCTTC
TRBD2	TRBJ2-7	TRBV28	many	CASSGGRVREQYF	TGTGCCAGCAGTGGGGGGAGGGTCCGCGAGCAGTACTTC
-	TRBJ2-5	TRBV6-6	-	CASSYPGKQETQYF	TGTGCCAGCAGTTATCCAGGAAAACAAGAGACCCAGTACTTC
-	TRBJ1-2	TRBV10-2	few	CASSLGGPTNYGYTF	TGCGCCAGCAGCCTGGGAGGGCCCACTAACTATGGCTACACCTTC
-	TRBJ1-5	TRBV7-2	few	CASSLTGLINQPQHF	TGTGCCAGCAGCTTAACAGGGTTGATCAATCAGCCCCAGCATTTT
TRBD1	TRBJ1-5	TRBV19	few	CASRDRGNQPQHF	TGTGCCAGCAGAGACAGGGGCAATCAGCCCCAGCATTTT
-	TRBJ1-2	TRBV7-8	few	CASSLEQRYGYTF	TGTGCCAGCAGCTTAGAACAGCGATATGGCTACACCTTC
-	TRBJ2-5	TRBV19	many	CASTSSGTRAETQYF	TGTGCCAGTACTTCTTCGGGAACACGGGCAGAGACCCAGTACTTC
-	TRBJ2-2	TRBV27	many	CASSTNTGELFF	TGTGCCAGCAGCACGAACACCGGGGAGCTGTTTTTT
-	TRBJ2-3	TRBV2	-	CASRDFSDTDTQYF	TGTGCCAGCAGGGATTTTAGTGACACAGATACGCAGTATTTT
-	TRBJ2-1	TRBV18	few	CASSPPADRGINEQFF	TGTGCCAGCTCACCACCGGCGGACAGAGGGATCAATGAGCAGTTCTTC
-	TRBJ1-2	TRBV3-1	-	CASSQDRGTGYTF	TGTGCCAGCAGCCAAGACCGGGGAACGGGCTACACCTTC
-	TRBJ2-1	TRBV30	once	CAWSVPNLRPRGNEQFF	TGTGCCTGGAGTGTACCGAATTTGCGGCCTAGGGGTAATGAGCAGTTCTTC
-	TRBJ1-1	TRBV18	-	CASSPRGLNTEAFF	TGTGCCAGCTCACCACGAGGGTTGAACACTGAAGCTTTCTTT
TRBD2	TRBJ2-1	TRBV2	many	CASSEEVAGGSEQFF	TGTGCCAGCAGTGAAGAGGTAGCGGGAGGCTCTGAGCAGTTCTTC